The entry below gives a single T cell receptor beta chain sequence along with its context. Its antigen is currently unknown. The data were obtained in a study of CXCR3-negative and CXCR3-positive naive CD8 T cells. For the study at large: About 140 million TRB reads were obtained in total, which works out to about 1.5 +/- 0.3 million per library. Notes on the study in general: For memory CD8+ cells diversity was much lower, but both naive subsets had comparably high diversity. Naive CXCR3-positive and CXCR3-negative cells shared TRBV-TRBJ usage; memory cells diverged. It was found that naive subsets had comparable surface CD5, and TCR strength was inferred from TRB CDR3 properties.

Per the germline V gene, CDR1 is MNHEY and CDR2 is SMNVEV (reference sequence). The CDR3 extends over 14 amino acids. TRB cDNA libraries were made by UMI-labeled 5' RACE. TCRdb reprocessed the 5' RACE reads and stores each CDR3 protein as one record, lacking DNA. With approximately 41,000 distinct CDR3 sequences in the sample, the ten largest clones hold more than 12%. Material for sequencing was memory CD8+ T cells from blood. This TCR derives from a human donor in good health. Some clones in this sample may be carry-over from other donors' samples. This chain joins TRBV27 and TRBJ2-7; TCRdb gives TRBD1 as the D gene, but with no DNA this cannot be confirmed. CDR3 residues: CASSTWTQIHEQYF.